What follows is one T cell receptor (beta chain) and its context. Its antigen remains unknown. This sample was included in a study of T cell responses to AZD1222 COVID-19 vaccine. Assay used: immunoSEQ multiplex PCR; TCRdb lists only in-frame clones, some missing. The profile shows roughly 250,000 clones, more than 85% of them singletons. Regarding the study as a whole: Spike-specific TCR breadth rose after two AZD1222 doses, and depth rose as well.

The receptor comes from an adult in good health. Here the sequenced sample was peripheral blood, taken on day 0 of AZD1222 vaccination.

CDR3 nucleotide sequence: TGTGCCAGCAGCTTAGTGCGGGGGATAAACAATGAGCAGTTCTTC. Translation: CASSLVRGINNEQFF. V usage is TRBV7-2 and J usage is TRBJ2-1, with 7 nucleotides matching TRBD2. The V segment lost 1 base and the J segment 5 bases; nucleotides outside the gene matches: 5. There are 15 residues in the CDR3. Looked up from germline, CDR1 is SGHTA and CDR2 is FQGNSA.